Listed here is a single TCR beta chain. No antigen is known for it. V dropped 5 bases and J dropped 5; count of bases not matched to a gene: 13. Germline V gives CDR1 SGHTA, CDR2 FQGNSA. CDR3 length equals 16 residues. Only CD45RO-negative cells positively selected for CCR7 counted as naive CD8 cells, so terminally differentiated effector memory CD45RA+ cells were excluded. This record comes from a study of shared clonotypes between healthy human individuals. Assay runs were performed at deep level. Repertoires were generated with immunoSEQ multiplex PCR, while TCRdb's copy carries only in-frame clones and drops some. Among about 2.2 million clones listed, about 92% were seen once. Study observations and caveats: Sorted-subset samples were not fully sequenced, rarefaction indicated. The naive CD4 repertoires of several donors were compared, and around 5.1% of clonotypes were shared.

The sequenced sample consisted of naive CD8+ T cells from PBMCs. This chain links TRBV7-2 with TRBJ2-3; TRBD2 matches at 7 bases. This TCR was recovered from a man aged 18 to 29 in good health. Some clones in this sample may be carry-over from other donors' samples. The CDR3 nucleotides are TGTGCCAGCAGCCCGCGGGAGAGGTTTGTGATAGATACGCAGTATTTT. Translated, it gives CASSPRERFVIDTQYF.